The rows below give T cell receptor beta chains drawn from one sample of a study of Ad26.COV2.S vaccination and SARS-CoV-2 variants. Assay used: immunoSEQ multiplex PCR; TCRdb lists only in-frame clones, some missing. Altogether about 350,000 clones are present, approximately 86% being singletons, with the ten largest covering about 10%. Material: peripheral blood, obtained in a trial of Ad26.COV2.S vaccine versus placebo. The receptors were sampled from a person aged 18 to 65 who received the Ad26.COV2.S COVID-19 vaccine or a placebo. Each CDR3 is given with its conserved first and last residue. D genes are given only for firm matches. For some rows the clone size is stated as once, few or many, or as a class when expanded; others skip it.

v_call	d_call	clone_size	j_call	cdr3_nt	cdr3_aa
TRBV19	.	.	TRBJ2-3	TGTGCCAGTAGTATTTGGGGGTCATCCTCAAGGGATACGCAGTATTTT	CASSIWGSSSRDTQYF
TRBV24-1	.	.	TRBJ2-6	TGTGCCACCAGTGCCGCAGGGGCGGGGGCCAACGTCCTGACTTTC	CATSAAGAGANVLTF
TRBV19	.	.	TRBJ1-5	TGTGCCAGTACAGTTAAGGGGGATTCGTGGAATCAGCCCCAGCATTTT	CASTVKGDSWNQPQHF
TRBV5-1	TRBD2	.	TRBJ2-1	TGCGCCAGCAGCTTGGAAGCGGGAGGTAACTACAATGAGCAGTTCTTC	CASSLEAGGNYNEQFF
TRBV5-5	.	few	TRBJ1-2	TGTGCCAGCAGCTTGGAAATCCTTGGCTACACCTTC	CASSLEILGYTF
TRBV7-3	.	once	TRBJ2-2	TGTGCCAGCAGCCAAGGTTCAGGGAACACCGGGGAGCTGTTTTTT	CASSQGSGNTGELFF
TRBV7-3	TRBD2	once	TRBJ2-3	TGTGCCAGCAGTTTAGCGGGAGCCAGCACAGATACGCAGTATTTT	CASSLAGASTDTQYF
TRBV4-3	.	.	TRBJ2-5	TGCGCCAGCAGCCAAGACGTCGTACAGGGTAGCGGAGAGACCCAGTACTTC	CASSQDVVQGSGETQYF
TRBV7-2	TRBD1	.	TRBJ2-1	TGTGCCAGCAGGTACCGGGACAGGGGGGTTTTCGATGAGCAGTTCTTC	CASRYRDRGVFDEQFF
TRBV3-1/TRBV3-2	.	.	TRBJ2-7	TGTGCCAGCAGCCTTTATGACGAGCAGTACTTC	CASSLYDEQYF
TRBV2	TRBD1	.	TRBJ1-1	TGTGCCAGCAGAAGGGGACAGATGAACACTGAAGCTTTCTTT	CASRRGQMNTEAFF
TRBV6-6	.	.	TRBJ2-3	TGTGCCAGCACCTCATTCGGAGATACGCAGTATTTT	CASTSFGDTQYF
TRBV24-1	.	.	TRBJ2-5	TGTGCCACCAGTGATCCGGGACTCCAGCTGGAGACCCAGTACTTC	CATSDPGLQLETQYF
TRBV6-7	.	.	TRBJ2-2	TGTGCCAGCAGTCCAAGACTGTCCGGGGAGCTGTTTTTT	CASSPRLSGELFF
TRBV14	TRBD1	.	TRBJ1-4	TGTGCCAGCAGCCGGGACAGGATGTCAGAAAAACTGTTTTTT	CASSRDRMSEKLFF
TRBV28	TRBD2	.	TRBJ2-3	TGTGCCAGCAGTTTCCATACTAGCGGTCGAGATACGCAGTATTTT	CASSFHTSGRDTQYF
TRBV27	TRBD1	.	TRBJ2-2	TGTGCCAGCAGCCAAAGGGGACAGGGGGCAAACACCGGGGAGCTGTTTTTT	CASSQRGQGANTGELFF
TRBV19	.	.	TRBJ1-4	TGTGCCAGTACCTTTTGGGGAGGAACTAATGAAAAACTGTTTTTT	CASTFWGGTNEKLFF
TRBV11-2	.	few	TRBJ1-1	TGTGCCAGCAGCTTAGCGAAGGAGGGAGGCGCTGAAGCTTTCTTT	CASSLAKEGGAEAFF
TRBV11-2	TRBD2	.	TRBJ2-5	TGTGCCAGCAGCTTGGCTCGGGAGGCGGGGGAGACCCAGTACTTC	CASSLAREAGETQYF
TRBV30	.	.	TRBJ1-1	TGTGCCTGGATCCAAGACTTTAACACTGAAGCTTTCTTT	CAWIQDFNTEAFF
TRBV19	.	.	TRBJ2-7	TGTGCCAGTAGTCCGGCCAAACCAGACGAGCAGTACTTC	CASSPAKPDEQYF
TRBV3-1/TRBV3-2	.	.	TRBJ1-1	TGTGCCAGCAGCCGGATCCAAACTGAAGCTTTCTTT	CASSRIQTEAFF
TRBV19	TRBD1	.	TRBJ1-5	TGTGCCAGCCACGGACAGGGGCTAAAGCCCCAGCATTTT	CASHGQGLKPQHF
TRBV28	.	once	TRBJ2-7	TGTGCCAGCAGTTTTAGCCCCTCCGAGCAGTACTTC	CASSFSPSEQYF
TRBV18	.	.	TRBJ2-5	TGTGCCAGCTCACCGAGTTACCCTAGCAACCAAGAGACCCAGTACTTC	CASSPSYPSNQETQYF
TRBV7-9	.	.	TRBJ2-7	TGTGCCAGCAGTTTAGACAGTGGACGATCCTACGAGCAGTACTTC	CASSLDSGRSYEQYF
TRBV27	TRBD2	.	TRBJ2-1	TGTGCCAGCAGTACTCGGACTAGCGACTTCTACAATGAGCAGTTCTTC	CASSTRTSDFYNEQFF
TRBV10-3	TRBD1	.	TRBJ1-2	TGTGCCATCAGTGCCGGGACAGGGGTAGGCTACACCTTC	CAISAGTGVGYTF
TRBV4-3	.	few	TRBJ2-1	TGCGCCAGCAGCCAAGCCGGGACTGACTCATACGGTGAGCAGTTCTTC	CASSQAGTDSYGEQFF
TRBV7-9	TRBD2	.	TRBJ2-5	TGTGCCAGCAGCCCCGGGGGGGAAGCAGAGACCCAGTACTTC	CASSPGGEAETQYF
TRBV6-5	.	.	TRBJ2-1	TGTGCCAGCGGTTTGACACTACAGCATGAGCAGTTCTTC	CASGLTLQHEQFF
TRBV7-3	.	.	TRBJ2-5	TGTGCCAGCAGCTTATTGGCTGAAGAGACCCAGTACTTC	CASSLLAEETQYF
TRBV7-2	TRBD2	.	TRBJ2-7	TGTGCCAGCAGCTCCGGACTAGCGGGAGGGTCCTACGAGCAGTACTTC	CASSSGLAGGSYEQYF
TRBV6-1	.	few	TRBJ1-1	TGTGCCAGCAGTGAAATGGGAGTCACTGAAGCTTTCTTT	CASSEMGVTEAFF
TRBV28	.	.	TRBJ2-7	TGTGCCAGCACCGCCGGGGGTTCCTACGAGCAGTACTTC	CASTAGGSYEQYF
TRBV28	TRBD1	.	TRBJ2-5	TGTGCCAGCAGCCTGGGACAGGGGTGGTATAGGCAAGAGACCCAGTACTTC	CASSLGQGWYRQETQYF
TRBV6-5	TRBD1	.	TRBJ2-1	TGTGCCAGCAGTTCACGACAGGGATCGAAGAATGAGCAGTTCTTC	CASSSRQGSKNEQFF
TRBV12-3/TRBV12-4	.	.	TRBJ2-1	TGTGCCAGCAAGGGACTTGACAATGAGCAGTTCTTC	CASKGLDNEQFF
TRBV5-8	TRBD1	.	TRBJ1-5	TGTGCCAGCAGCTTCGGGACAGGGGATCCCCATCAGCCCCAGCATTTT	CASSFGTGDPHQPQHF
TRBV7-8	.	once	TRBJ2-1	TGTGCCAGCAGAGTGAGGGTTAGCTTGAACAATGAGCAGTTCTTC	CASRVRVSLNNEQFF
TRBV5-7	.	.	TRBJ1-5	TGTGCCAGCAGCTTGCCGAGTATCTCTCTTAGTAGCAATCAGCCCCAGCATTTT	CASSLPSISLSSNQPQHF